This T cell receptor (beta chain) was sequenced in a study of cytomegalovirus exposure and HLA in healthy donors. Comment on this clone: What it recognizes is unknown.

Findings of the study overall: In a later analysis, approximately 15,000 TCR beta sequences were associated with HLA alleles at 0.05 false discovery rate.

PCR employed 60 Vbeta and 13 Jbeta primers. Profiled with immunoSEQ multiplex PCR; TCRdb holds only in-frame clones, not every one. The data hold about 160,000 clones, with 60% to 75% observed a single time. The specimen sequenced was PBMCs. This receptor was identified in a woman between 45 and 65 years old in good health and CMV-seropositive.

CDR3 amino acids: CASSAGTSVFSDTQYF. CDR3 nucleotides: TGTGCCAGCAGCGCCGGGACTAGCGTTTTCTCGGATACGCAGTATTTT. The rearrangement uses TRBV7-3 and TRBJ2-3, with TRBD2 identical over 10 bases. This CDR3 spans 16 amino acids. CDR1 is SGHTA, CDR2 FQGTGA, per germline. V dropped 5 bases and J dropped 6; count of bases not matched to a gene: 11.